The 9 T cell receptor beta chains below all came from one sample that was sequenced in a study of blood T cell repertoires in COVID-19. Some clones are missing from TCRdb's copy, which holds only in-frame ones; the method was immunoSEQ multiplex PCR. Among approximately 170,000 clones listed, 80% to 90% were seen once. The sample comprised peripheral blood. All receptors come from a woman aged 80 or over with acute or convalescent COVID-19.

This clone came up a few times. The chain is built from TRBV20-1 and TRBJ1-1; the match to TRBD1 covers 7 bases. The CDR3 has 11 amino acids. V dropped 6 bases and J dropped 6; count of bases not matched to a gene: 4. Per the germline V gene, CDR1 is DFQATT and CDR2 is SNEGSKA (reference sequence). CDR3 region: CSAKGTAEAFF. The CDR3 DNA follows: TGCAGTGCCAAAGGGACAGCTGAAGCTTTCTTT.

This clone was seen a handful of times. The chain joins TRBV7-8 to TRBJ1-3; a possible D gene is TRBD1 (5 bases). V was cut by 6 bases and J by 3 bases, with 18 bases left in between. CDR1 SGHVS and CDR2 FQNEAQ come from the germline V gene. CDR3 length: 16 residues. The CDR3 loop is CASSHTGIFGGNTIYF. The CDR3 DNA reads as TGTGCCAGCAGTCATACAGGAATTTTTGGTGGAAACACCATATATTTT.

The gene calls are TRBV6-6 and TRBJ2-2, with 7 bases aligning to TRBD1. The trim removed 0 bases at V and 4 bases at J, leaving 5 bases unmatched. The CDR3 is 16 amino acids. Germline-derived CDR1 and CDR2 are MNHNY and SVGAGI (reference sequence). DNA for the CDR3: TGTGCCAGCAGTTACTCGAGGGACAGAGTCACCGGGGAGCTGTTTTTT. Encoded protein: CASSYSRDRVTGELFF.

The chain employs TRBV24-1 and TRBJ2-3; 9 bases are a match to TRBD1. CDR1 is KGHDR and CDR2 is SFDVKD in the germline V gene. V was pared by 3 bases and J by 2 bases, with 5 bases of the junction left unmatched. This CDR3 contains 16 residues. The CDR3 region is CATSDRTGVITDTQYF. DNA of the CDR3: TGTGCCACCAGTGATCGGACAGGGGTCATCACAGATACGCAGTATTTT.

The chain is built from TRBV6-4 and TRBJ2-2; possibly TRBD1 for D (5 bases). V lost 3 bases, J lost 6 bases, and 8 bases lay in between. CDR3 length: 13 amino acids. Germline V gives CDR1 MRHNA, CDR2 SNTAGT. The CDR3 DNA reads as TGTGCCAGCAGTGAGAAGGGGTCCGGGGAGCTGTTTTTT. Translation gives CASSEKGSGELFF.

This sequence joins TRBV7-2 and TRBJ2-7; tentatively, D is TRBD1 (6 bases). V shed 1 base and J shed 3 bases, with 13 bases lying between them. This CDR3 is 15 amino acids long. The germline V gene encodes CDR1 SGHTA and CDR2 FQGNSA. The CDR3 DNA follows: TGTGCCAGCAGCTTAGAGTGGGACAAAAACTACGAGCAGTACTTC. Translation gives CASSLEWDKNYEQYF.

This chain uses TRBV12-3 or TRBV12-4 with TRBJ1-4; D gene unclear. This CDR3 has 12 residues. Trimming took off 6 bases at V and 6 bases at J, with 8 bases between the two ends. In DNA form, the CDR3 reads TGTGCCAGCAGCGGGAGGGATGAAAAACTGTTTTTT. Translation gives CASSGRDEKLFF.

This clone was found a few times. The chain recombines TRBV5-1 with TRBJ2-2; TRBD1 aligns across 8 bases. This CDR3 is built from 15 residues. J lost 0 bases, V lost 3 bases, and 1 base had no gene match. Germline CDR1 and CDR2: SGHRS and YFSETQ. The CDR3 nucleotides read TGCGCCAGCAGCTCGGGACAGGCGAACACCGGGGAGCTGTTTTTT. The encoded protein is CASSSGQANTGELFF.

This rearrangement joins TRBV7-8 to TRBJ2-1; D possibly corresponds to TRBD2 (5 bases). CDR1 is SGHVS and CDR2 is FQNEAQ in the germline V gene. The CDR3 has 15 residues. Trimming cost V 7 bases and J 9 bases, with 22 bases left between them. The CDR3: CASTPERARLREQFF. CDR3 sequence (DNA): TGTGCCAGCACTCCGGAGAGGGCCAGGCTTCGTGAGCAGTTCTTC.